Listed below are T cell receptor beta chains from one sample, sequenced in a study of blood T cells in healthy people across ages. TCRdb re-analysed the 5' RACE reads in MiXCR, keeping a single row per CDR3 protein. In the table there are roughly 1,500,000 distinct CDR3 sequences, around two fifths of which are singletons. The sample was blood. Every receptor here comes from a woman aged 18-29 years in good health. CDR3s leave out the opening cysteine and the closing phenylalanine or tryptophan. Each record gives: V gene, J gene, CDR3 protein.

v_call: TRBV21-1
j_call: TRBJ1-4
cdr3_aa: ASSKVKGTVFASEKLF

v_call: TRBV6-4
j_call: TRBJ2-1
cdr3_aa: ASRDSGTSSSSYNEQF

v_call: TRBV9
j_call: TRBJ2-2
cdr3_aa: ASSVVGTGNTGELF

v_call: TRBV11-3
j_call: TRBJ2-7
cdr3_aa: ASSLHRVGEQY

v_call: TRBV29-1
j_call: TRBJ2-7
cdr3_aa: SVEEQGSSYGQY

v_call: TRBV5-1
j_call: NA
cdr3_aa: ASSLVGARETQY

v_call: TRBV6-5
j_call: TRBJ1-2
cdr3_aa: ASSYSSPANYGYT

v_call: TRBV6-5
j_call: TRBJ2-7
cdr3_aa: ASSYSWDYEQY

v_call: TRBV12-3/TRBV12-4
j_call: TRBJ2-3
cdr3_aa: ASRNPAGGTPDTQY

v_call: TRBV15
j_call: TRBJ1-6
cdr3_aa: ATSRKDSYSPLH

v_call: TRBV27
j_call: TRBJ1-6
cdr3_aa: ASRTGGARTPLH

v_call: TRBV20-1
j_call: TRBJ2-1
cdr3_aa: SARDTYRVGRNEQF

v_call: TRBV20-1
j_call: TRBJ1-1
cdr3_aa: SASPGAGAEAF

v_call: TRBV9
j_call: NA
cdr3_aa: ASSIVGIVDYEQY

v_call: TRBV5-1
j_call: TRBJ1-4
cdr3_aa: ASSAMGGPTTNEKLF

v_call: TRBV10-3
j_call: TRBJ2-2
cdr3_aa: AISESPHGNTGELF

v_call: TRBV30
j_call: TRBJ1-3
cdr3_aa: AWSGLSGNTIY

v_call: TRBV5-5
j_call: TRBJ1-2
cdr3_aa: ASSLDTGRGANYGYT

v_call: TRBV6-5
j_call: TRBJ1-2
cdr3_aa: ASSYSTSASYGYT

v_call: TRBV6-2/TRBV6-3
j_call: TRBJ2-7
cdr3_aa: ASSYPQGTTYEQY

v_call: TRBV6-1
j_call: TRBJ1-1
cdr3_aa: ASSERPGNTEAF

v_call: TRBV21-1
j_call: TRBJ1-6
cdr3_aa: ASSKAGGQGAQPYNSPLH

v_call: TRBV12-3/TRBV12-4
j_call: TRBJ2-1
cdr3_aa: ASSPSAVSYNEQF

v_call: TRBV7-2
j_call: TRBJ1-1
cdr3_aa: ASSRGGAGNTEAF

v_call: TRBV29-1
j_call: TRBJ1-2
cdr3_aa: SVEERREDYGYT

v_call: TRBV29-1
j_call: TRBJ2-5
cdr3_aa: SVGARFLETQY

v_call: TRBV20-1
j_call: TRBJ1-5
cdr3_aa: SAPGQGGGNQPQH

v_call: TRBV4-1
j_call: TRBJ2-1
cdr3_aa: ANSQDPAGGLFLGLDNEQF

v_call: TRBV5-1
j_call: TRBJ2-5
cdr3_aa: ASSTAGEQETQY

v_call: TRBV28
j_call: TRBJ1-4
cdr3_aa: ATHRQGSGKLF

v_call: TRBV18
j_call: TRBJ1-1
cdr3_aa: ASSPMGGNTEAF

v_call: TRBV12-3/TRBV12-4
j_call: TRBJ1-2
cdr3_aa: ASRTGFGYT

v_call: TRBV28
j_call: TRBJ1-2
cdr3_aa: ASSSPKGQTNYGYT

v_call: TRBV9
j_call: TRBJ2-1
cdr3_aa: ASSVFSGGINEQF

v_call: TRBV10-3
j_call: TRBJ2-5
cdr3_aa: AISELGYDRKETQY

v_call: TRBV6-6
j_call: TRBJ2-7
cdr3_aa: ASSYSTSSSSYEQY

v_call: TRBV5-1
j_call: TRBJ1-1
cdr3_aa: ASSLVAQDGF

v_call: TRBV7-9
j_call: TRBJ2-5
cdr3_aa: ASPNDELQGVRETQY

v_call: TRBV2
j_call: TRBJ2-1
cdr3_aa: ASGIVGNEQF

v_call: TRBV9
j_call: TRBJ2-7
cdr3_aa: ASSEEGIREQY

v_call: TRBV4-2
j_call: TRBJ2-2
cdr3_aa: ASATLAGELF

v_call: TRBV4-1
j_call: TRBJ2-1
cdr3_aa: ASTHFRAQGDEQF

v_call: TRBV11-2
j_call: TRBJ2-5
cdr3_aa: ASSSTGSTYQETQY

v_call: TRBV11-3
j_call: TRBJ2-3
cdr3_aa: ASSLLQQDTQY

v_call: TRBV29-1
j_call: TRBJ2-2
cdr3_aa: SVEVRDRGLPGELF